What follows is one T cell receptor (beta chain) and its context. Germline V gene sequence: CDR1 KGHSH, CDR2 LQKENI. The CDR3 totals 15 residues. V was pared by 1 base and J by 1 base, with 3 bases of the junction left unmatched. These data come from a study of technical replicates of blood from a handful of donors. Sequenced by immunoSEQ multiplex PCR; TCRdb stores in-frame clones only, minus some. The sample yields tens of thousands of clones, approximately 97% seen once. The V gene is TRBV18, the J gene TRBJ1-1, with TRBD1 matching over 7 bases. The TCR sequence derives from a human donor in good health. Sequencing input: T cells isolated from PBMCs. The CDR3 coding sequence is TGTGCCAGCTCACCACAGGGGGCCGAGAACACTGAAGCTTTCTTT. Its protein is CASSPQGAENTEAFF.